This T cell receptor beta chain was sequenced during a study of blood T cell repertoires in COVID-19. Per the original methods: Estimates of nucleated cell counts were drawn from the amplification of reference gene primers. Libraries were prepared by immunoSEQ multiplex PCR; TCRdb keeps only in-frame clonotypes and omits some of them. For V, J and clone size, that table is used; D and trimming come from the DNA. The table records 250,000 or so clones, 75% to 90% of them present only once. Germline CDR1 reads SEHNR; CDR2 reads FQNEAQ (reference sequence). The CDR3 length is 17 residues. The germline V and J ends were trimmed by 1 base and 4 bases, with 17 bases remaining between them.

Sequencing was performed on peripheral blood. The receptor was derived from a woman aged 40 to 50 who had recovered from COVID-19. The rearrangement joins TRBV7-9 to TRBJ2-1, with D tentatively TRBD1 (6 bases). CDR3 amino acids: CASSLGSLVGGYNEQFF. CDR3 DNA sequence: TGTGCCAGCAGCTTAGGAAGTCTAGTAGGGGGTTACAATGAGCAGTTCTTC.